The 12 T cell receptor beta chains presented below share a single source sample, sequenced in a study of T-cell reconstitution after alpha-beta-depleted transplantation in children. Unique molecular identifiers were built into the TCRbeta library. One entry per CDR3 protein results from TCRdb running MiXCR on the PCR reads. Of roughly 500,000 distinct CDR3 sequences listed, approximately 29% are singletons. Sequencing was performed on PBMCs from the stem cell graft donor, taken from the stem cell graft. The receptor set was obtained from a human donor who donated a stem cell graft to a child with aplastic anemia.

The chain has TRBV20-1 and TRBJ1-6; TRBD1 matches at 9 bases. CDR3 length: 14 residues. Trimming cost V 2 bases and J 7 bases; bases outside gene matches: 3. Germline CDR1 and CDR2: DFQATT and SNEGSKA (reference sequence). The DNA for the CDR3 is TGCAGTGCTAGACGGACAGGGGACAATTCACCCCTCCACTTT. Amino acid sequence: CSARRTGDNSPLHF.

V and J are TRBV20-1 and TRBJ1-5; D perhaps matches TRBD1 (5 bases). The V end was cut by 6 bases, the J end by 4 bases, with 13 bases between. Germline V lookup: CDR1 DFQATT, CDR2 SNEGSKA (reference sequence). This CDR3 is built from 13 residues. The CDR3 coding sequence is TGCAGTGCGCCGGGACGGCAAAATCAGCCCCAGCATTTT. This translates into CSAPGRQNQPQHF.

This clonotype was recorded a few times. CDR3 in DNA: TGTGCCAGCAGCGAACAGGGCTACGAGCAGTACGTC. This codes for CASSEQGYEQYV. This chain joins TRBV12-3 or TRBV12-4 and TRBJ2-7, with D possibly being TRBD1 (6 bases). The CDR3 covers 12 residues. V was trimmed by 6 bases and J by 3 bases, leaving 9 bases between them.

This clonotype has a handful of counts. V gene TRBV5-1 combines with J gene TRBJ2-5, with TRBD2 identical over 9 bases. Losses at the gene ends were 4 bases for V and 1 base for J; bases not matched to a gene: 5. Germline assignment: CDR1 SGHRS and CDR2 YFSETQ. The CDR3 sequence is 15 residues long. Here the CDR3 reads CASSTVAGVQETQYF. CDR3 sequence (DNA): TGCGCCAGCAGCACGGTAGCGGGGGTCCAAGAGACCCAGTACTTC.

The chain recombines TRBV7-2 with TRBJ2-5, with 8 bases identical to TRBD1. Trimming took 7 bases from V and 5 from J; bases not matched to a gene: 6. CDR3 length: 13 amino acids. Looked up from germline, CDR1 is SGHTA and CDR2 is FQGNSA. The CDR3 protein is CASTRGLGETQYF. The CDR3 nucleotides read TGTGCCAGCACCAGGGGGCTCGGGGAGACCCAGTACTTC.

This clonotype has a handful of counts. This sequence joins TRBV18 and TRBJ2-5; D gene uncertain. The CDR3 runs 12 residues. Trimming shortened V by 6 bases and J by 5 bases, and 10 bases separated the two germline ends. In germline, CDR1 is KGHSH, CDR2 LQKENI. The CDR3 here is CASSASRETQYF. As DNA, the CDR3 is TGTGCCAGCTCCGCCTCTCGGGAGACCCAGTACTTC.

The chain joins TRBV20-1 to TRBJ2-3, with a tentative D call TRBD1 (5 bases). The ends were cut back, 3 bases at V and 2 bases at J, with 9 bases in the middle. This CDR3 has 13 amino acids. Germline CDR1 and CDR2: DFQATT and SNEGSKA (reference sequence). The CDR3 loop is CSARDNPTDTQYF. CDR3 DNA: TGCAGTGCTAGGGACAACCCCACAGATACGCAGTATTTT.

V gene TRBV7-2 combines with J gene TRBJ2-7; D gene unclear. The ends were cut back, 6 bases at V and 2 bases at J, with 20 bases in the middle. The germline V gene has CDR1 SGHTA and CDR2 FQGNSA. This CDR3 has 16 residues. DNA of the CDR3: TGTGCCAGCAGTCGGTGGTTACCCGACAAAACCTACGAGCAGTACTTC. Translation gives CASSRWLPDKTYEQYF.

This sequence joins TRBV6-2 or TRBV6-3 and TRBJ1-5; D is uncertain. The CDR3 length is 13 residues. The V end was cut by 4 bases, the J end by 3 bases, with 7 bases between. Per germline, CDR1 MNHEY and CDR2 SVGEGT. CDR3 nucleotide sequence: TGTGCCAGCAGTTCCCTTCTCAATCAGCCCCAGCATTTT. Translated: CASSSLLNQPQHF.

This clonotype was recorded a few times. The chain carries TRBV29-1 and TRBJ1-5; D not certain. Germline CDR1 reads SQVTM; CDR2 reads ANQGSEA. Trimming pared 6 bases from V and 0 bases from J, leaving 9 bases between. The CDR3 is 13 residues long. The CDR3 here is CSVQIDSNQPQHF. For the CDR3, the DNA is TGCAGCGTCCAAATAGATAGCAATCAGCCCCAGCATTTT. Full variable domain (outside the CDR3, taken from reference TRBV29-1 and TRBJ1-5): SAVISQKPSRDICQRGTSLTIQCQVDSQVTMMFWYRQQPGQSLTLIATANQGSEATYESGFVIDKFPISRPNLTFSTLTVSNMSPEDSSIYLCSVQIDSNQPQHFGDGTRLSIL.

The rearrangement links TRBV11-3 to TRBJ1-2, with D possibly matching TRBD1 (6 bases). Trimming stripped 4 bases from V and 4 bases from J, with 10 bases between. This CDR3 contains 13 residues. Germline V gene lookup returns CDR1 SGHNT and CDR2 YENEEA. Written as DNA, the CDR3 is TGTGCCAGCAGCTCCCAGGGGCTCTATGGCTACACCTTC. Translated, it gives CASSSQGLYGYTF.

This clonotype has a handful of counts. This chain's CDR3 is CASSQLGSTTSQTQYF. The CDR3 DNA is TGTGCCAGCAGCCAGTTGGGCTCGACCACCTCTCAGACCCAGTACTTC. The chain recombines TRBV7-3 with TRBJ2-5, with no clear D. V was clipped by 5 bases and J by 6 bases, with 22 bases between them. Germline CDR1 and CDR2: SGHTA and FQGTGA. The CDR3 spans 16 residues.